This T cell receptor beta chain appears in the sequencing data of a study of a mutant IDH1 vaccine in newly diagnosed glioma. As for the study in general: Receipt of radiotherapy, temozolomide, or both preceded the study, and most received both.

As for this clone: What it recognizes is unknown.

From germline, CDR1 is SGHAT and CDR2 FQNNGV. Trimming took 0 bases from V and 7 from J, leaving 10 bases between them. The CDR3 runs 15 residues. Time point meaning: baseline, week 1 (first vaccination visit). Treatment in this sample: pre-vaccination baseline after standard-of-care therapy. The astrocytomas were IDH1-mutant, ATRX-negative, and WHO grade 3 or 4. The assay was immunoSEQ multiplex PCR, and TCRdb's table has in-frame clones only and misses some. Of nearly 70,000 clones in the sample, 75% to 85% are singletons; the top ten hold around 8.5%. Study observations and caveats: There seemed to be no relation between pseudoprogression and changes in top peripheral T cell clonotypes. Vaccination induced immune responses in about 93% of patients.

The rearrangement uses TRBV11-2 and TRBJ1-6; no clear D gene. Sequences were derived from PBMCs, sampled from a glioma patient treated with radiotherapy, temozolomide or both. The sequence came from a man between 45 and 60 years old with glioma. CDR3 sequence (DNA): TGTGCCAGCAGCTTAGATGTATTGGAGAATTCACCCCTCCACTTT. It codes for CASSLDVLENSPLHF.